What follows describes a single T cell receptor beta chain. Its antigen is as yet unknown. These data are taken from a study of response to subunit inactivated influenza vaccine. Using its own MiXCR run on the RT-PCR reads, TCRdb lists one record per CDR3 protein. The sample lists around 520,000 distinct CDR3 sequences; around 25% were seen once. Broader study findings: Authors suggested that a seasonal influenza vaccination recruits few new T cells each time.

The source of this sequence is a man in his fifties who received an inactivated influenza vaccine. The source material was CD4+ T cells sorted from PBMCs, sampled roughly 5 days after vaccination.

The CDR3 reads CASSRPRMPYEQYF. CDR3 nucleotides: TGTGCCAGCAGCCGGCCCCGCATGCCCTACGAGCAGTACTTC. J is TRBJ2-7 and V is TRBV11-2; D is uncertain. The CDR3 is 14 residues long. Trimming took 5 bases from V and 2 from J, leaving 13 bases between them. CDR1 and CDR2 from the germline V gene are SGHAT and FQNNGV. Full variable domain (outside the CDR3, taken from reference TRBV11-2 and TRBJ2-7): EAGVAQSPRYKIIEKRQSVAFWCNPISGHATLYWYQQILGQGPKLLIQFQNNGVVDDSQLPKDRFSAERLKGVDSTLKIQPAKLEDSAVYLCASSRPRMPYEQYFGPGTRLTVT.